This T cell receptor (beta chain) was documented in a study of CD8 T cells in ankylosing spondylitis. General study findings and limits: Reports say disease-linked clones showed up significantly more in matched ankylosing spondylitis synovial fluid. Ankylosing spondylitis blood seemed to carry a telltale TCR beta motif made of several highly homologous variants. Several of the motif variants were reported before in synovial fluid and blood from reactive arthritis. Disease-linked clones bore a CD8+ phenotype, appearing relatively rarely in peripheral blood.

The germline V gene has CDR1 MNHNS and CDR2 SASEGT. The CDR3 runs to 13 residues. As the method for making TCR beta libraries, quantitative 5'-RACE with molecular barcodes was used. TCRdb re-called the 5' RACE reads through MiXCR, storing one row per CDR3 protein. Of some 85,000 distinct CDR3 sequences in the sample, roughly 9% were seen once. In its sample, this clonotype was seen a few times. The antigen is unknown. The TCR was taken from a male donor with ankylosing spondylitis. The sample comprised blood, either unsorted or a sorted T cell fraction (not recorded which). This rearrangement joins TRBV6-1 to TRBJ2-7, with 12 bases that match TRBD2. CDR3 in DNA: TGTGCCAGCAGTGAATATAGACTAGCGGGAGACCACGTC. Translation gives CASSEYRLAGDHV.